Listed here are 13 T cell receptor beta chains from one sample, sequenced in a study of graft-versus-host responses after intestinal transplantation. The repertoire was sequenced with immunoSEQ multiplex PCR; TCRdb's copy has only in-frame clones and lacks some. The repertoire holds fewer than 120,000 clones, over 85% seen once, with 0.4% to 0.55% in the top ten. These TCRs are of unknown antigen specificity. The input for sequencing was unstimulated CD8+ T cells sorted from spleen or lymph node cells, taken before intestinal transplant. The receptors were gathered from a human donor who received an intestinal transplant.

This chain uses TRBV13 with TRBJ2-5, with 7 positions matching TRBD2. The trim removed 4 bases at V and 5 bases at J, leaving 10 bases unmatched. This CDR3 region has 15 residues. CDR1 is PRHDT and CDR2 is FYEKMQ in the germline V gene (reference sequence). The CDR3 DNA reads as TGTGCCAGCAGCTCGCCTAGCGGTGGGGGGGAGACCCAGTACTTC. This encodes CASSSPSGGGETQYF.

The CDR3 DNA reads as TGTGCCAGCAGCTTTGGACATCCCCTAGAGACCTACGAGCAGTACTTC. Translated: CASSFGHPLETYEQYF. The V call is TRBV5-5, the J call TRBJ2-7; tentative D call: TRBD1 (5 bases). Germline V gene data show CDR1 as SGHKS and CDR2 as YYEKEE (reference sequence). Between the trimmed V and J ends, which lost 2 bases and 2 bases, there was a span of 17 bases. The CDR3 totals 16 residues.

This clone has a single count. V gene TRBV5-6 combines with J gene TRBJ2-1; 11 bases line up with TRBD2. The trim removed 10 bases at V and 0 bases at J, leaving 6 bases unmatched. Germline values: CDR1 SGHDT, CDR2 YYEEEE. CDR3 length: 15 residues. CDR3 amino acids: CAGTSGFSSYNEQFF. CDR3 DNA: TGTGCCGGGACTAGCGGCTTTAGCTCCTACAATGAGCAGTTCTTC.

The rearrangement links TRBV4-1 to TRBJ1-3, with no clear D. Looked up from germline, CDR1 is MGHRA and CDR2 is YSYEKL. V was shortened by 1 base and J by 0 bases, with 7 bases between the two germline ends. This CDR3 has 15 amino acids. The CDR3 spells CASSQGSLSGNTIYF. The CDR3 region has the DNA TGCGCCAGCAGCCAAGGGTCACTCTCTGGAAACACCATATATTTT.

This sequence joins TRBV6-1 and TRBJ1-5; 12 bases line up with TRBD1. Looked up from germline, CDR1 is MNHNS and CDR2 is SASEGT. The CDR3 is 16 amino acids. With 1 base clipped from V and 6 bases from J, the junction kept 4 bases outside the gene matches. The CDR3 sequence: CASSEGGTGGSQPQHF. The CDR3 DNA reads TGTGCCAGCAGTGAAGGGGGGACAGGGGGCAGTCAGCCCCAGCATTTT.

The gene calls are TRBV2 and TRBJ2-5; 10 bases are shared with TRBD2. The ends lost 4 bases at V and 3 bases at J; junction bases unmatched: 5. From germline, CDR1 is SNHLY and CDR2 FYNNEI. The CDR3 runs to 15 residues. CDR3 coding DNA: TGTGCCAGCAGTGCTGGCGGGACTAGCGAAGAGACCCAGTACTTC. Its translation is CASSAGGTSEETQYF.

V usage is TRBV9 and J usage is TRBJ2-1; 11 positions match TRBD2. Trimming cost V 4 bases and J 7 bases; bases outside gene matches: 4. This CDR3 contains 14 residues. The germline V gene encodes CDR1 SGDLS and CDR2 YYNGEE. This CDR3 reads CASSTSGRGNEQFF. CDR3 in DNA: TGTGCCAGCAGCACTAGCGGGAGAGGGAATGAGCAGTTCTTC.

The rearrangement uses TRBV27 and TRBJ1-5; D unclear. Germline assignment: CDR1 MNHEY and CDR2 SMNVEV (reference sequence). Trimming took 5 bases from V and 0 from J, leaving 8 bases between them. CDR3 length: 14 residues. CDR3 nucleotides: TGTGCCAGCAGTAAAAGTGATAGCAATCAGCCCCAGCATTTT. Amino acid sequence: CASSKSDSNQPQHF.

This clone occurred once. This chain joins TRBV9 and TRBJ2-1; no clear D. The CDR3 runs 13 residues. The V end lost 0 bases, the J end lost 6 bases, and 7 bases lay between the germline ends. CDR1 and CDR2 (germline): SGDLS, YYNGEE. CDR3 loop: CASSVGAANEQFF. The CDR3 DNA follows: TGTGCCAGCAGCGTAGGGGCGGCCAATGAGCAGTTCTTC.

The rearrangement uses TRBV27 and TRBJ1-3; D remains ambiguous. The germline CDR1 and CDR2 sequences are MNHEY and SMNVEV (reference sequence). The CDR3 loop spans 13 amino acids. V was clipped by 0 bases and J by 2 bases, with 2 bases between them. The DNA of the CDR3 is TGTGCCAGCAGTTTATCGACTGGAAACACCATATATTTT. Encoded protein: CASSLSTGNTIYF.

The chain has TRBV9 and TRBJ2-1; TRBD2 matches 10 bases. Germline loops: CDR1 SGDLS, CDR2 YYNGEE. The CDR3 totals 13 residues. Trimming removed 7 bases from V and 9 bases from J; junction bases left unmatched: 7. The CDR3 nucleotides read TGTGCCAGCGAGCCTAGCGGGAGACCTGAGCAGTTCTTC. It encodes CASEPSGRPEQFF.

The CDR3 here is CASSLGEQQNTGELFF. The DNA of the CDR3 is TGTGCCAGCAGCTTAGGAGAACAGCAGAACACCGGGGAGCTGTTTTTT. The V and J genes are TRBV13 and TRBJ2-2; no definite D call. The V and J ends lost 0 bases and 1 base respectively, with 9 bases between them. The germline V gene has CDR1 PRHDT and CDR2 FYEKMQ (reference sequence). The length of the CDR3 is 16 residues.

The CDR3 DNA follows: TGTGCCAGCAGCTTAGATCAGACGCCCTACAATGAGCAGTTCTTC. Translated, it gives CASSLDQTPYNEQFF. This chain links TRBV11-2 with TRBJ2-1; D unresolved. This CDR3 is 15 amino acids long. V lost 0 bases and J 2 bases, leaving 8 bases between the germline ends. CDR1 is SGHAT and CDR2 is FQNNGV in the germline V gene.